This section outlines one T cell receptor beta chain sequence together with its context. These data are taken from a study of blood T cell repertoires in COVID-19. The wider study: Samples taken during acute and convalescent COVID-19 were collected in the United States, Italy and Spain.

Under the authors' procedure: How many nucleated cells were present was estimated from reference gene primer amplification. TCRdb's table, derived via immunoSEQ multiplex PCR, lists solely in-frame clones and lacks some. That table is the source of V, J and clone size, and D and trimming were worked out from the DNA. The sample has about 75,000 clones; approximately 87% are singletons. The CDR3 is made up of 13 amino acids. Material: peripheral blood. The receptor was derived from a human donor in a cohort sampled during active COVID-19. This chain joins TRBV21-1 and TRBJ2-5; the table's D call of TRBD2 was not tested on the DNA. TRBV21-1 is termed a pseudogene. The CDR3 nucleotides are TGTGCCAGCAGCAAAGAGGAGAAAGAGACCCAGTACTTC. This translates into CASSKEEKETQYF.